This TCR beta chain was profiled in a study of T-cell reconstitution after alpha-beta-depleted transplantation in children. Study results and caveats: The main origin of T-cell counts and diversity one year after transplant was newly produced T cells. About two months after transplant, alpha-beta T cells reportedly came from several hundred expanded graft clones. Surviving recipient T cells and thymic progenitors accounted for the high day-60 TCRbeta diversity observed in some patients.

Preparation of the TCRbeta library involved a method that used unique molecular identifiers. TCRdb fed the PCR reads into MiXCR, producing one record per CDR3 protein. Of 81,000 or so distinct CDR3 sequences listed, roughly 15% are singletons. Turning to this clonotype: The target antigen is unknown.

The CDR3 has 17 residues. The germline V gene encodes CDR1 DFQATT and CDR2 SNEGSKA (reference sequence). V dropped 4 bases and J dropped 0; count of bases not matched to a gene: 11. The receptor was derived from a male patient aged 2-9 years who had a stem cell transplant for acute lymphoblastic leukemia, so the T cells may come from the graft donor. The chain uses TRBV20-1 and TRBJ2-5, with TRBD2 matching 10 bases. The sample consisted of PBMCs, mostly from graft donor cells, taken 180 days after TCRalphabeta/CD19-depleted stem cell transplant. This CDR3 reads CSATREGLAMYQETQYF. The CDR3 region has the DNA TGCAGTGCTACCCGCGAGGGACTAGCGATGTACCAAGAGACCCAGTACTTC.